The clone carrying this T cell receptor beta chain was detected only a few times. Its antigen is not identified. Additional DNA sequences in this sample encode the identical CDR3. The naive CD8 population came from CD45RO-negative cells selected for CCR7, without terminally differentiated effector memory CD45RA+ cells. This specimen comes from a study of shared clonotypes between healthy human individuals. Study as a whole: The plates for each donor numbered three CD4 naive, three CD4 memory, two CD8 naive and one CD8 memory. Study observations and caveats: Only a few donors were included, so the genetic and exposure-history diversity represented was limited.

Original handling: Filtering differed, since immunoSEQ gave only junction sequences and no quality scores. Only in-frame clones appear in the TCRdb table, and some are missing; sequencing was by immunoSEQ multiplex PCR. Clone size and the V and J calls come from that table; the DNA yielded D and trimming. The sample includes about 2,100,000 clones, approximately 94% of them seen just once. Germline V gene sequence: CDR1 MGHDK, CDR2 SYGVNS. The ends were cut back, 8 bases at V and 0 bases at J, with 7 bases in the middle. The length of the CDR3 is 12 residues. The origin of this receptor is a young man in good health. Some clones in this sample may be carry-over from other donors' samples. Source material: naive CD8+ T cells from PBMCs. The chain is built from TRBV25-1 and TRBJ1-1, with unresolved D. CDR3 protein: CASRNLNTEAFF. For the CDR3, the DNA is TGTGCCAGCCGAAACTTGAACACTGAAGCTTTCTTT.